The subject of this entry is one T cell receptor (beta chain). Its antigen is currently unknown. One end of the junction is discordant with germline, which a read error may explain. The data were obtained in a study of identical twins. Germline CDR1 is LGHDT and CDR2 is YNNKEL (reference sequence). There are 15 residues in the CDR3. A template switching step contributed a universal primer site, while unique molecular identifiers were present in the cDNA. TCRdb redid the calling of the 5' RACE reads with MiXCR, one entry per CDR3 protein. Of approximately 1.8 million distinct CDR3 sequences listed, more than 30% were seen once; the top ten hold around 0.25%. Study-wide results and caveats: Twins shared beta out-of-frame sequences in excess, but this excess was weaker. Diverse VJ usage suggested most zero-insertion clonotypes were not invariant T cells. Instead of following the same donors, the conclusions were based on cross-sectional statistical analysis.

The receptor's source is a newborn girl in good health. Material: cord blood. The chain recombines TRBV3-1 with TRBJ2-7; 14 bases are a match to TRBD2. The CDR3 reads CANSQGLAGGYEQYF. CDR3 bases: TGTGCCAACAGCCAAGGACTAGCGGGGGGATACGAGCAGTACTTC.